This T cell receptor beta chain was identified in a study of blood T cell repertoires in COVID-19. Clones were sequenced by immunoSEQ multiplex PCR, and TCRdb holds only the in-frame ones, with some missing. The data show 350,000 to 450,000 clones, 89% seen once. CDR1 LGHNA and CDR2 YNFKEQ come from the germline V gene. Between the trimmed V and J ends, which lost 4 bases and 0 bases, there was a span of 13 bases. The CDR3 sequence is 16 residues long. This clone was detected only once. This sequence joins TRBV4-2 and TRBJ1-3, with unresolved D. The receptor's source is a woman aged 40-49 years with COVID-19, enrolled during active disease. The sample was peripheral blood. CDR3 residues: CASSPEGFRSGNTIYF. DNA for the CDR3: TGTGCCAGCAGCCCCGAGGGTTTCCGCTCTGGAAACACCATATATTTT.